This note documents a single TCR beta chain sequence. Its antigen is not known. These data are taken from a study of cytomegalovirus exposure and HLA in healthy donors. Whole-study results and caveats: Cytomegalovirus-associated TCR beta chains were listed, numbering 164. Rates of TCR association differed by HLA locus in a later analysis, with DRB1 highest and HLA-C lowest.

The PCR was carried out with 60 Vbeta primers and 13 Jbeta primers. Clones were read by immunoSEQ multiplex PCR, and TCRdb kept only the in-frame ones, dropping some. The data show 110,000 or so clones, 82% seen once. Germline loops: CDR1 MNHEY, CDR2 SVGAGI. With 6 bases clipped from V and 7 bases from J, the junction kept 13 bases outside the gene matches. The CDR3 runs 15 residues. Sampled while nominally healthy, donors likely had unrecorded immune exposures. The chain links TRBV6-5 to TRBJ2-3; 7 nucleotides line up with TRBD2. Material: PBMCs. This TCR was recovered from a woman younger than 30 in good health and CMV-seronegative. CDR3 sequence: CASSRSGLVVYTQYF. The CDR3, as DNA: TGTGCCAGCAGCCGCAGCGGACTAGTCGTGTATACGCAGTATTTT.